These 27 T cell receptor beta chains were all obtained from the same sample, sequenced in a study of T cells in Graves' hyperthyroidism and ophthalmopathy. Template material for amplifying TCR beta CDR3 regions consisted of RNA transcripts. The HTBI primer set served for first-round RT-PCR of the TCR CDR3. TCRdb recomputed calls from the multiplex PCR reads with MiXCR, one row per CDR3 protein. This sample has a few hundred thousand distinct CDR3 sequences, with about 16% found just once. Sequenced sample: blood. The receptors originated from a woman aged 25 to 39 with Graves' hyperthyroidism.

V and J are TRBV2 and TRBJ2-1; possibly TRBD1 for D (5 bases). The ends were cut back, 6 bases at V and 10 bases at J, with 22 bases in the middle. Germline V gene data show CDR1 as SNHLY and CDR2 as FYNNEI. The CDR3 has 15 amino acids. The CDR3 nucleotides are TGTGCCAGCAGGAATGATGGATCAGGGCGAAGGGAGCAGTTCTTC. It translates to CASRNDGSGRREQFF.

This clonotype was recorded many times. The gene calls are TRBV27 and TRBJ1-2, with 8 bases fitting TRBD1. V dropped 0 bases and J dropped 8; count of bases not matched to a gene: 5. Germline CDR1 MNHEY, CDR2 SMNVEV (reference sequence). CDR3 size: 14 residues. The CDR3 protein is CASSLSDRVVGYTF. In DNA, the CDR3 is TGTGCCAGCAGTTTATCGGACAGGGTGGTCGGCTACACCTTC.

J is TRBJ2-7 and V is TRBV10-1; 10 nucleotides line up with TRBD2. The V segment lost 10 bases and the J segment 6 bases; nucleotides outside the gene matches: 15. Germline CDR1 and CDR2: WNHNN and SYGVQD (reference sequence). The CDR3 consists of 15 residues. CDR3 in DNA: TGCGCCACCGGAGCCTCCCTAGCGGGAGTTAGCGAGCAGTACTTC. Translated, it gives CATGASLAGVSEQYF.

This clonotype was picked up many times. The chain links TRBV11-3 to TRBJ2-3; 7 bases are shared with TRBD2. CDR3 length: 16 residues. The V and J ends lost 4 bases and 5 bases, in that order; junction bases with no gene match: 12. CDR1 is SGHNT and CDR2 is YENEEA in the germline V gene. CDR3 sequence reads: CASSSGASGPEDTQYF. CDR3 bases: TGTGCCAGCAGCTCCGGGGCTAGCGGTCCTGAAGATACGCAGTATTTT.

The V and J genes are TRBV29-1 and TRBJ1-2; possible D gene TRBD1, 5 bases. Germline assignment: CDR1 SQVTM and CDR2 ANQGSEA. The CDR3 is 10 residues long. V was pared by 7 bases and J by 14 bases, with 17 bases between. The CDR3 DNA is TGCAGCGCGGGGACGGGGGAGGGTACCTTC. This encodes CSAGTGEGTF.

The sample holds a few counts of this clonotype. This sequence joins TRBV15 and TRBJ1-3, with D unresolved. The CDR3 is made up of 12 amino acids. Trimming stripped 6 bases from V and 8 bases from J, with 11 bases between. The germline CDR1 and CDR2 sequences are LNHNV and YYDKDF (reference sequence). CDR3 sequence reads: CATSFPADTIYF. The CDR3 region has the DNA TGTGCCACCAGTTTCCCGGCGGACACCATATATTTT.

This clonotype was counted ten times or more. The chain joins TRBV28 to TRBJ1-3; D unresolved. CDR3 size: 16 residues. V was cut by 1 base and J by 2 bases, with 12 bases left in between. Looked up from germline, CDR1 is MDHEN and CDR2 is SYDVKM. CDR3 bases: TGTGCCAGCAGTTTATTGTTCGGAGGGACTGGAAACACCATATATTTT. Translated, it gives CASSLLFGGTGNTIYF.

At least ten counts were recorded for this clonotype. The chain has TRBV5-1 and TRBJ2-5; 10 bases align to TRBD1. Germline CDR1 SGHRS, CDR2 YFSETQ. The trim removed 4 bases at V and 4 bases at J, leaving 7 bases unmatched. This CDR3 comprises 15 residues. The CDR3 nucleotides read TGCGCCAGCAGCCACGGACAGGGGGGATTAGAGACCCAGTACTTC. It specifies CASSHGQGGLETQYF.

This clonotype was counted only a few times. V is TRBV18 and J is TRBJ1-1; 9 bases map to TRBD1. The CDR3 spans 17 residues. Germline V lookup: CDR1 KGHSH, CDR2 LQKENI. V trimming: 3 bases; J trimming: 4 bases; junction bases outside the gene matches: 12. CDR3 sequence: CASSPTVPGQGSTEAFF. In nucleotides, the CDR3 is TGTGCCAGCTCACCTACCGTCCCGGGACAGGGATCCACTGAAGCTTTCTTT.

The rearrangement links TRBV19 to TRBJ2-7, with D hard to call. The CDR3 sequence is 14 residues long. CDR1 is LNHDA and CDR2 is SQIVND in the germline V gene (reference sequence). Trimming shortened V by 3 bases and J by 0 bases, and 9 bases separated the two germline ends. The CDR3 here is CASSIRQASYEQYF. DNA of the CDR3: TGTGCCAGTAGTATTCGCCAGGCCTCCTACGAGCAGTACTTC.

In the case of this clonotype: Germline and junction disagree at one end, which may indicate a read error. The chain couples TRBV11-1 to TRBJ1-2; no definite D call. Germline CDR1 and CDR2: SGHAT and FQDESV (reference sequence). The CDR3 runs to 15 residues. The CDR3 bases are TGTGCCAGCAGCTTAGACGGAGTCACTCGCTATGACTACACCTTC. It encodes CASSLDGVTRYDYTF.

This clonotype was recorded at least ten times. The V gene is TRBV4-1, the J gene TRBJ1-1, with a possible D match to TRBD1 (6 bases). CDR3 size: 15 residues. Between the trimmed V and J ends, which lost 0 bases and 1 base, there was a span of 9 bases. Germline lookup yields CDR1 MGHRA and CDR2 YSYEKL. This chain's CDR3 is CASSQEGAGNTEAFF. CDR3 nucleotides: TGCGCCAGCAGCCAAGAGGGGGCGGGGAACACTGAAGCTTTCTTT.

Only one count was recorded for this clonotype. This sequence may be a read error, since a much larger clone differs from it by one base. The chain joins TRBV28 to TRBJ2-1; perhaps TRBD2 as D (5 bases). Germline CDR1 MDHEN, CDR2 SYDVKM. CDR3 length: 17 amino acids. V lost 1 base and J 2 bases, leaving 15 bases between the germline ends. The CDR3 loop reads CASSLFPGGHPYNEQFF. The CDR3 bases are TGTGCCAGCAGTTTATTCCCTGGCGGGCACCCCTACAATGAGCAGTTCTTC.

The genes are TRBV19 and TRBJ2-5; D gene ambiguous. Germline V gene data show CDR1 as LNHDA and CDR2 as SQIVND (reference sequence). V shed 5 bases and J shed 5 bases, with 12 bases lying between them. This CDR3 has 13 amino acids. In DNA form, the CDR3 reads TGTGCCAGTAGTGACACATCTTGGGAGACCCAGTACTTC. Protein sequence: CASSDTSWETQYF.

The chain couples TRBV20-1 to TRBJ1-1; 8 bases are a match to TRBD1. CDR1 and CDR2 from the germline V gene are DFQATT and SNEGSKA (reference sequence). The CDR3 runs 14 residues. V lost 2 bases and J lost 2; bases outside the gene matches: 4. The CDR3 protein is CSARRTGPNTEAFF. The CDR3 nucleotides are TGCAGTGCTAGAAGGACAGGGCCCAACACTGAAGCTTTCTTT.

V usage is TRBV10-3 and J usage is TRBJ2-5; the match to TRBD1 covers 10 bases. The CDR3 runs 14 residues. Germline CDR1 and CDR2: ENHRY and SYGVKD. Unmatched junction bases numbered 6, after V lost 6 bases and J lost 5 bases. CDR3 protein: CAISPTGGMETQYF. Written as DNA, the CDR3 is TGTGCCATCAGCCCGACAGGGGGCATGGAGACCCAGTACTTC.

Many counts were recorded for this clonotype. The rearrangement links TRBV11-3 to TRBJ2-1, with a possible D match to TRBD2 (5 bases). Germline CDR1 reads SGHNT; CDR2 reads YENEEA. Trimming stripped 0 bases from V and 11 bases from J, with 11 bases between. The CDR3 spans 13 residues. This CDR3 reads CASSLEDSPKQFF. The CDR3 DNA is TGTGCCAGCAGCTTAGAGGACTCCCCTAAGCAGTTCTTC.

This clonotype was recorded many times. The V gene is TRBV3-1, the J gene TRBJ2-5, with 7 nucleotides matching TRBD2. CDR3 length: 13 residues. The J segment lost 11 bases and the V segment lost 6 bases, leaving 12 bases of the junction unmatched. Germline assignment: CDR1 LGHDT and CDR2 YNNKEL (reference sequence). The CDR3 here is CASSPISAGPQYF. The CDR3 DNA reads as TGTGCCAGCAGTCCAATATCAGCGGGGCCTCAGTACTTC.

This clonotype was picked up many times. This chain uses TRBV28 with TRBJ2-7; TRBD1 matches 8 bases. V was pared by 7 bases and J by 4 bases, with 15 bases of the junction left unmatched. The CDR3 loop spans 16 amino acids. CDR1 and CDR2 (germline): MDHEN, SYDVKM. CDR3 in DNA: TGTGCCAGCAACCCAACGGGGACAGGCAGACCGTACGAGCAGTACTTC. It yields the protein CASNPTGTGRPYEQYF. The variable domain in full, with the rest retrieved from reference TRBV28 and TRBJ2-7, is DVKVTQSSRYLVKRTGEKVFLECVQDMDHENMFWYRQDPGLGLRLIYFSYDVKMKEKGDIPEGYSVSREKKERFSLILESASTNQTSMYLCASNPTGTGRPYEQYFGPGTRLTVT.

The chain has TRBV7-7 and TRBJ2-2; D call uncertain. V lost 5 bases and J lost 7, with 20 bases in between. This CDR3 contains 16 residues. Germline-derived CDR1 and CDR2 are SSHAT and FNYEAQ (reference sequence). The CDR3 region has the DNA TGTGCCAGCAGCCCGTCTTTGGTGAGTGGGGACGGGGAGCTGTTTTTT. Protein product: CASSPSLVSGDGELFF.

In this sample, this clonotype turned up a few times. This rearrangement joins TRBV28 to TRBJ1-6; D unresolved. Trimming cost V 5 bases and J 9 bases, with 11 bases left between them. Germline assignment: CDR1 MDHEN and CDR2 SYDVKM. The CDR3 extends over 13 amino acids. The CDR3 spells CASSPSESSPLHF. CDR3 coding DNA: TGTGCCAGCAGTCCCTCCGAGAGTTCACCCCTCCACTTT.

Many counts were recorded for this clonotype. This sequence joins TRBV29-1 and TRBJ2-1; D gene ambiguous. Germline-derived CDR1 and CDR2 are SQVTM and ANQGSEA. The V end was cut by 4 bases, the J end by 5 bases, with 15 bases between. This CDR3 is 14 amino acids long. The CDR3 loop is CSVVKADRNNEQFF. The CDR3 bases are TGCAGCGTTGTCAAGGCAGATCGCAACAATGAGCAGTTCTTC.

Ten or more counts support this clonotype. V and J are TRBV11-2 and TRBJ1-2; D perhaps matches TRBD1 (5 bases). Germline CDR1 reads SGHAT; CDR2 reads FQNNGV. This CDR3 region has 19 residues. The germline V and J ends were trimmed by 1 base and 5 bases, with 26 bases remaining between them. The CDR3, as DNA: TGTGCCAGCAGCTTAGCGGAGGGTTTTACGACCCGGGGACGATATGGCTACACCTTC. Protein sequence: CASSLAEGFTTRGRYGYTF.

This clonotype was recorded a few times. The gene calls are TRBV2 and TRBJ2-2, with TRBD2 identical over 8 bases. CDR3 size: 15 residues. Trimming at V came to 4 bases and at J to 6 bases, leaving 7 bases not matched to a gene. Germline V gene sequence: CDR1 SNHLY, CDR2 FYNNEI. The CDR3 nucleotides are TGTGCCAGCAGTGTCCCAGCGGGAGTCGCCGGGGAGCTGTTTTTT. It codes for CASSVPAGVAGELFF.

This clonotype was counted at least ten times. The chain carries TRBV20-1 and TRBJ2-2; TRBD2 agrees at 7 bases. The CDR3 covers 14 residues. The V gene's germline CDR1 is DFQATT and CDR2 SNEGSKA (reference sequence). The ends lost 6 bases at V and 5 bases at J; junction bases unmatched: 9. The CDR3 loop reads CSAPTGGSTGELFF. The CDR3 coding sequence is TGCAGTGCCCCTACGGGCGGGAGTACCGGGGAGCTGTTTTTT.

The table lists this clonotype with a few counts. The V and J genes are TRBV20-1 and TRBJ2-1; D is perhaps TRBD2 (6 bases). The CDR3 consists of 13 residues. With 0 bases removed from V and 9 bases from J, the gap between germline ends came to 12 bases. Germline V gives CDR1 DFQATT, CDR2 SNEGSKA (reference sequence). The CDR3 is CSARETSLGEQFF. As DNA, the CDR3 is TGCAGTGCTAGAGAGACTAGTCTCGGTGAGCAGTTCTTC.

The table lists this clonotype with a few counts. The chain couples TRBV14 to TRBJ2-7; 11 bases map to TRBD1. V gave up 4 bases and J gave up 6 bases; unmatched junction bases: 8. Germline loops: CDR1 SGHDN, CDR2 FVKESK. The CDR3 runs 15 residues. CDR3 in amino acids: CASSRWGQGVSEQYF. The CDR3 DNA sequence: TGTGCCAGCAGCCGCTGGGGACAGGGGGTATCCGAGCAGTACTTC. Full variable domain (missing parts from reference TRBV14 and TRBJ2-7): EAGVTQFPSHSVIEKGQTVTLRCDPISGHDNLYWYRRVMGKEIKFLLHFVKESKQDESGMPNNRFLAERTGGTYSTLKVQPAELEDSGVYFCASSRWGQGVSEQYFGPGTRLTVT.